Following are 18 T cell receptor beta chains from one sample sequenced in a study of blood T cell repertoires in COVID-19. Libraries were prepared by immunoSEQ multiplex PCR; TCRdb keeps only in-frame clonotypes and omits some of them. The top ten hold about 21% of the sample, which has tens of thousands of clones, approximately 90% seen once. The material sequenced was peripheral blood. The receptors here all came from a human donor in a cohort sampled during active COVID-19.

The chain carries TRBV7-3 and TRBJ1-1; tentative D call: TRBD1 (6 bases). The germline V gene encodes CDR1 SGHTA and CDR2 FQGTGA. Trimming left V 4 bases short and J 5 bases short, with 11 bases between. The CDR3 extends over 13 amino acids. CDR3 residues: CASSSTTGTEAFF. CDR3 in DNA: TGTGCCAGCAGCTCGACTACAGGGACTGAAGCTTTCTTT.

The rearrangement uses TRBV4-3 and TRBJ1-2; D unclear. The V gene lost 1 base and the J gene lost 5 bases, with 8 bases spanning the gap. CDR3 size: 13 residues. Germline V gene lookup returns CDR1 LGHNA and CDR2 YSLEER. Written as DNA, the CDR3 is TGCGCCAGCAGCCAAGGGGAGAGGTATGGCTACACCTTC. Translating it yields CASSQGERYGYTF.

CDR3 bases: TGTGCCAGCAGGGTACAGGGGGTCGAGACCCAGTACTTC. Its translation: CASRVQGVETQYF. V gene TRBV28 combines with J gene TRBJ2-5; 8 bases map to TRBD1. The J segment lost 5 bases and the V segment lost 6 bases, leaving 5 bases of the junction unmatched. This CDR3 has 13 amino acids. Germline CDR1 and CDR2: MDHEN and SYDVKM.

The chain combines TRBV2 with TRBJ2-3; possible D gene TRBD2, 6 bases. Germline loops: CDR1 SNHLY, CDR2 FYNNEI. The V end lost 4 bases, the J end lost 2 bases, and 7 bases lay between the germline ends. The CDR3 runs 13 residues. The CDR3 DNA follows: TGTGCCAGCAGTGGACTAGACACAGATACGCAGTATTTT. Encoded protein: CASSGLDTDTQYF.

The rearrangement links TRBV29-1 to TRBJ1-5, with 9 bases identical to TRBD1. Germline V lookup: CDR1 SQVTM, CDR2 ANQGSEA. Trimming at V came to 6 bases and at J to 4 bases, leaving 1 base not matched to a gene. The CDR3 length is 12 residues. Written as DNA, the CDR3 is TGCAGCGTGGGGACAGGGAATCAGCCCCAGCATTTT. This codes for CSVGTGNQPQHF.

This clone is a singleton in its sample. V is TRBV10-3 and J is TRBJ1-1, with unresolved D. V lost 8 bases to trimming and J lost 1 base, with 11 bases between them. The CDR3 is 13 amino acids. CDR1 is ENHRY and CDR2 is SYGVKD in the germline V gene. This CDR3 reads CAILAEPNTEAFF. CDR3 bases: TGTGCCATCTTAGCAGAACCGAACACTGAAGCTTTCTTT.

The V and J genes are TRBV7-6 and TRBJ2-3; no reliable D call. The germline gives CDR1 SGHVS, CDR2 FNYEAQ. V dropped 1 base and J dropped 9 bases, with 8 bases sitting between them. This CDR3 is 12 amino acids long. In DNA form, the CDR3 reads TGTGCCAGCAGCTTAGAGGCAGGCACGCAGTATTTT. This encodes CASSLEAGTQYF.

As for this clone: The same CDR3 also results from other DNA sequences found in this sample. The chain couples TRBV2 to TRBJ2-5, with D perhaps TRBD2 (6 bases). The length of the CDR3 is 16 residues. Germline CDR1 and CDR2: SNHLY and FYNNEI. Deletions cut 1 base from V and 5 bases from J, with 17 bases between. The CDR3 DNA sequence: TGTGCCAGCAGTGAAGACTCTCCCGGGAGTCGGGAGACCCAGTACTTC. It translates to CASSEDSPGSRETQYF.

J is TRBJ1-3 and V is TRBV18; 7 bases line up with TRBD1. The CDR3 has 12 residues. In germline, CDR1 is KGHSH, CDR2 LQKENI. The V gene end was trimmed by 5 bases and the J gene end by 8 bases; junction bases not matched to a gene: 3. The CDR3 nucleotides are TGTGCCAGCTCAGGGGACAGAGACACCATATATTTT. Encoded protein: CASSGDRDTIYF.

The chain is built from TRBV10-3 and TRBJ1-5; TRBD1 agrees at 9 bases. This CDR3 is built from 15 residues. Losses at the gene ends were 3 bases for V and 4 bases for J; bases not matched to a gene: 4. Germline values: CDR1 ENHRY, CDR2 SYGVKD. The CDR3 region has the DNA TGTGCCATCAGTGATGCCGGGACAGGGAATCAGCCCCAGCATTTT. This sequence encodes CAISDAGTGNQPQHF.

This chain links TRBV9 with TRBJ2-7; possible D gene TRBD1, 6 bases. CDR1 and CDR2 from the germline V gene are SGDLS and YYNGEE. This CDR3 comprises 15 residues. Trimming shortened V by 1 base and J by 9 bases, and 20 bases separated the two germline ends. The CDR3 DNA reads as TGTGCCAGCAGCGTATCGTCCGAACAGGGTGTTTCGCAGTACTTC. Residues: CASSVSSEQGVSQYF.

The chain recombines TRBV4-3 with TRBJ2-2; D gene unclear. Per the germline V gene, CDR1 is LGHNA and CDR2 is YSLEER. The CDR3 has 13 residues. V was cut by 9 bases and J by 3 bases, with 11 bases left in between. The CDR3 coding sequence is TGCGCCAGGCCGAGCCGGTACACCGGGGAGCTGTTTTTT. Translated, it gives CARPSRYTGELFF.

The chain's CDR3 is CASSFILRVAGGPSSYEQYF. DNA for the CDR3: TGTGCCAGCAGTTTCATCCTTCGGGTAGCGGGAGGACCGAGCTCCTACGAGCAGTACTTC. The V and J genes are TRBV28 and TRBJ2-7, with 10 bases lining up with TRBD2. V shed 3 bases, J shed 0 bases, and the junction held 17 bases outside the gene matches. The germline V gene has CDR1 MDHEN and CDR2 SYDVKM. The CDR3 length is 20 residues. Looking up the rest from reference TRBV28 and TRBJ2-7 gives the full variable domain: DVKVTQSSRYLVKRTGEKVFLECVQDMDHENMFWYRQDPGLGLRLIYFSYDVKMKEKGDIPEGYSVSREKKERFSLILESASTNQTSMYLCASSFILRVAGGPSSYEQYFGPGTRLTVT.

V is TRBV7-2 and J is TRBJ1-2; a possible D gene is TRBD1 (5 bases). Trimming cost V 2 bases and J 0 bases, with 10 bases left between them. The CDR3 extends over 15 amino acids. The germline gives CDR1 SGHTA, CDR2 FQGNSA. CDR3: CASSLSQGSNYGYTF. The CDR3 DNA follows: TGTGCCAGCAGCTTAAGTCAGGGATCTAACTATGGCTACACCTTC. The full variable domain, rest sourced from reference TRBV7-2 and TRBJ1-2, is GAGVSQSPSNKVTEKGKDVELRCDPISGHTALYWYRQSLGQGLEFLIYFQGNSAPDKSGLPSDRFSAERTGGSVSTLTIQRTQQEDSAVYLCASSLSQGSNYGYTFGSGTRLTVV.

The V call is TRBV6-1, the J call TRBJ2-3; 9 bases fit TRBD2. CDR1 is MNHNS, CDR2 SASEGT, per germline. The CDR3 is made up of 17 amino acids. Unmatched junction bases numbered 8, after V lost 0 bases and J lost 4 bases. DNA for the CDR3: TGTGCCAGCAGTGAAGCCCTTAGCGGGGGCCCGCCAGATACGCAGTATTTT. Its protein product is CASSEALSGGPPDTQYF.

The chain uses TRBV27 and TRBJ2-7; maybe TRBD1 (5 bases). Trimming removed 5 bases at V and 1 base at J, with 12 bases between. CDR3 length: 14 residues. Germline V gene data show CDR1 as MNHEY and CDR2 as SMNVEV (reference sequence). The CDR3 is CASSRKQESYEQYF. CDR3 nucleotides: TGTGCCAGCAGTAGGAAACAGGAGTCCTACGAGCAGTACTTC.

The CDR3: CASQLAGGQPDTQYF. The CDR3 DNA sequence: TGCGCCAGCCAATTAGCGGGGGGGCAGCCCGATACGCAGTATTTT. V is TRBV5-1 and J is TRBJ2-3; TRBD2 matches at 11 bases. With 7 bases clipped from V and 6 bases from J, the junction kept 10 bases outside the gene matches. CDR1 is SGHRS and CDR2 is YFSETQ in the germline V gene. The CDR3 loop spans 15 amino acids.

V and J are TRBV9 and TRBJ1-6; possibly TRBD1 for D (5 bases). V was clipped by 4 bases and J by 2 bases, with 10 bases between them. Germline loops: CDR1 SGDLS, CDR2 YYNGEE. This CDR3 has 15 residues. The CDR3 coding sequence is TGTGCCAGCAGCTTACAGGACACCTATAATTCACCCCTCCACTTT. Translated, it gives CASSLQDTYNSPLHF.